The present TCR beta chain was sequenced within a study of T cell repertoires in cytomegalovirus infection. At the level of the study: Used in the study were CMV epitopes, some recently identified and HLA-C-restricted, others well-studied and HLA-B-restricted. Public TCR beta signatures provided an indication of both CMV infection and a matching HLA type. Findings of the study overall: CMV-specific HLA-C-restricted TCR beta clonotypes dominated the ex vivo response.

The CDR3 covers 14 residues. Trimming stripped 1 base from V and 0 bases from J, with 6 bases between. Germline assignment: CDR1 MGHRA and CDR2 YSYEKL. TCRdb re-called the reads with MiXCR, one entry per CDR3 protein. Among 900,000 to 950,000 distinct CDR3 sequences, roughly 31% were seen once, and the ten largest hold about an eighth. Details on this clonotype: Antigen: not known.

The rearrangement uses TRBV4-1 and TRBJ1-1; D remains ambiguous. The specimen was cultured CD8+ T cells from PBMCs, collected from culture after CMV antigen stimulation. This TCR was recovered from a human donor in good health (CMV status not recorded). Some clones in this sample may be carry-over from other donors' samples. CDR3 amino acids: CASSQGSLNTEAFF. In DNA form, the CDR3 reads TGCGCCAGCAGCCAAGGAAGCCTGAACACTGAAGCTTTCTTT.